A selection of T cell receptor beta chains follows, all from one sample in a study of blood T cell repertoires in COVID-19. The protocol was immunoSEQ multiplex PCR, while the TCRdb copy is restricted to in-frame clones and leaves out a portion. The sample comprises roughly 150,000 clones, about 85% of which are singletons, and 5% to 6% rests with the top ten. Sequenced sample: peripheral blood. The receptors here all came from a woman between 45 and 65 years old with COVID-19, enrolled during active disease. CDR3s include the opening cysteine and the closing phenylalanine or tryptophan. The D gene is left open where the match is weak. The size entry is marked missing in some rows and otherwise reads once, few, many or a size class.

CDR3 length	V gene	J gene	clone size	D gene	CDR3 DNA	CDR3 protein
18	TRBV3-1/TRBV3-2	TRBJ2-5	.	TRBD1	TGTGCCAGCAGTCAAGTGCGGCTACAGGGGTGGTCTCGGGAGACCCAGTACTTC	CASSQVRLQGWSRETQYF
16	TRBV18	TRBJ1-5	.	.	TGTGCCAGCTCACCACGTACAGGGCATAGCAATCAGCCCCAGCATTTT	CASSPRTGHSNQPQHF
13	TRBV6-5	TRBJ1-1	.	.	TGTGCCAGCAGTTATGCAGGCTCCACTGAAGCTTTCTTT	CASSYAGSTEAFF
13	TRBV6-5	TRBJ2-5	.	.	TGTGCCAGCAGGGGATGGGCGGGCGAGACCCAGTACTTC	CASRGWAGETQYF
14	TRBV9	TRBJ2-3	.	.	TGTGCCAGCTCGCAGGGGCGCGAGGGGGATACGCAGTATTTT	CASSQGREGDTQYF
15	TRBV9	TRBJ1-6	.	TRBD1	TGTGCCAGCAGCGGCGGACAGGGGCAGAGATCACCCCTCCACTTT	CASSGGQGQRSPLHF
15	TRBV24-1	TRBJ1-4	.	.	TGTGCCACCAGTGACCCCGGTCAGGGGATTGAAAAACTGTTTTTT	CATSDPGQGIEKLFF
13	TRBV2	TRBJ1-1	few	TRBD1	TGTGCCAGCAAGGGACAGTTCAACACTGAAGCTTTCTTT	CASKGQFNTEAFF
16	TRBV18	TRBJ1-1	.	TRBD1	TGTGCCAGCTCACCAAGCAGGGGGTCTTTTAACACTGAAGCTTTCTTT	CASSPSRGSFNTEAFF
15	TRBV15	TRBJ2-5	once	TRBD1	TGTGCCACCAGCAGAGATTCCGGGACAGGGGGCGTCCCCTACTTC	CATSRDSGTGGVPYF
15	TRBV7-6	TRBJ2-1	once	.	TGTGCCAGCAGTTCCCAGATGGCCTCCTACAATGAGCAGTTCTTC	CASSSQMASYNEQFF
14	TRBV7-3	TRBJ2-2	.	.	TGTGCCAGCAGCTTCTCCCCGGGGGACCCCAATCTGTTTTTT	CASSFSPGDPNLFF
15	TRBV7-9	TRBJ1-4	once	.	TGTGCCAGCAGCTTAGGGGGACACCCAAATGAAAAACTGTTTTTT	CASSLGGHPNEKLFF
14	TRBV6-6	TRBJ1-6	.	.	TGTGCCAGCAGTTACTCGGAGGGTAATTCACCCCTCCACTTT	CASSYSEGNSPLHF
14	TRBV28	TRBJ2-2	.	.	TGTGCCAGCACAGGGACTCTGAACACCGGGGAGCTGTTTTTT	CASTGTLNTGELFF
18	TRBV7-3	TRBJ2-1	few	.	TGTGCCAGCAGCTTATCAGGGATCGAGCTTTCATCCTACAATGAGCAGTTCTTC	CASSLSGIELSSYNEQFF
15	TRBV19	TRBJ2-5	.	TRBD1	TGTGCCAGTAGTATCGGGACAGGGTTAGGAGAGACCCAGTACTTC	CASSIGTGLGETQYF
16	TRBV4-1	TRBJ2-7	once	.	TGCGCCAGCAGCCAAGATCGGGGAACAGAGGGATACGAGCAGTACTTC	CASSQDRGTEGYEQYF
15	TRBV27	TRBJ1-5	.	.	TGTGCCAGCAGTTTATACGGGAATAGCAATCAGCCCCAGCATTTT	CASSLYGNSNQPQHF
14	TRBV11-2	TRBJ2-5	.	TRBD2	TGTGCCAGCAGCCAGACTAGCGGGTTGGAGACCCAGTACTTC	CASSQTSGLETQYF
15	TRBV6-2/TRBV6-3	TRBJ1-4	.	.	TGTGCCAGCAGCCAATCGGCCGAGGTAGTGGAAAAACTGTTTTTT	CASSQSAEVVEKLFF
15	TRBV9	TRBJ2-5	.	.	TGTGCCAGCAGCGTAGCGGCGGGGGCAAAAGAGACCCAGTACTTC	CASSVAAGAKETQYF
14	TRBV15	TRBJ1-2	.	TRBD1	TGTGCCACCAGCAGAGATCAGGGGGCGGATGGCTACACCTTC	CATSRDQGADGYTF
18	TRBV24-1	TRBJ2-1	.	TRBD2	TGTGCCACCAGTGACAACTCCCTAGCGGGGGGCTCCTACAATGAGCAGTTCTTC	CATSDNSLAGGSYNEQFF
13	TRBV6-2/TRBV6-3	TRBJ2-7	.	.	TGTGCCAGCAGTTACACGAACTACGCGGGGCAGTACTTC	CASSYTNYAGQYF
13	TRBV9	TRBJ2-1	.	.	TGTGCCAGCAGCGGGACTGGAAACAATGAGCAGTTCTTC	CASSGTGNNEQFF
16	TRBV5-4	TRBJ2-7	.	TRBD1	TGTGCCAGCAGCGTTTCGACAGGGGACATCTCCTACGAGCAGTACTTC	CASSVSTGDISYEQYF
14	TRBV6-1	TRBJ2-3	.	.	TGTGCCAGCAGTGACAGGGTGGCCACAGATACGCAGTATTTT	CASSDRVATDTQYF
15	TRBV5-1	TRBJ2-1	.	TRBD1	TGCGCCAGCAGCTTGTACGGGACAGGGTCCAATGAGCAGTTCTTC	CASSLYGTGSNEQFF
14	TRBV2	TRBJ1-1	.	TRBD1	TGTGCCAGCAGCAGGGGGCGCGGGGGCACTGAAGCTTTCTTT	CASSRGRGGTEAFF
15	TRBV15	TRBJ1-5	.	TRBD1	TGTGCCACCAGCAGCCGGGACAGGGGGAATCAGCCCCAGCATTTT	CATSSRDRGNQPQHF
14	TRBV3-1/TRBV3-2	TRBJ2-7	once	.	TGTGCCAGCAGCCCGCAGACAGCTGCCTACGAGCAGTACTTC	CASSPQTAAYEQYF
15	TRBV7-3	TRBJ2-2	.	TRBD1	TGTGCCAGCAGCTACCGGGACAGCTACACCGGGGAGCTGTTTTTT	CASSYRDSYTGELFF
15	TRBV19	TRBJ1-5	.	.	TGTGCCAGTAGTATTCCGGCCAGGGGCAATCAGCCCCAGCATTTT	CASSIPARGNQPQHF
13	TRBV19	TRBJ1-5	.	TRBD1	TGTGCCAGTAGTATAACAGGGGTTCAGCCCCAGCATTTT	CASSITGVQPQHF
14	TRBV5-1	TRBJ2-2	few	TRBD1	TGCGCCAGCAGCTTGGTCGACAGGGCCGGGGAGCTGTTTTTT	CASSLVDRAGELFF
13	TRBV4-3	TRBJ2-7	.	.	TGCGCCAGCAGCCAAGATAGGCAGGGCCAGCAGTACTTC	CASSQDRQGQQYF
15	TRBV18	TRBJ1-4	.	TRBD1	TGTGCCAGCTCACCTCCGGGACAGCTTAATGAAAAACTGTTTTTT	CASSPPGQLNEKLFF
13	TRBV5-1	TRBJ2-1	.	.	TGCGCCAGCAGCTTGCAAGGGGCGGAGGAGCAGTTCTTC	CASSLQGAEEQFF
16	TRBV28	TRBJ2-2	.	TRBD1	TGTGCCAGCAGGACCCCTACAGGGGGCGTGGCCGGGGAGCTGTTTTTT	CASRTPTGGVAGELFF